The source of this T cell receptor (beta chain) is a study of regulatory T cells in long-lasting Graves disease. Time point in this sample: newly diagnosed GD, antithyroid drugs for less than 3 months. PBMC RNA served as the TCR library source. Sequencing libraries for TCR beta were prepared with iRepertoire HTBI primers and Arm-PCR of CDR3 regions. TCRdb used MiXCR to reprocess the multiplex PCR reads, holding one entry per CDR3 protein. The table records 400,000 to 500,000 distinct CDR3 sequences, just under 15% of them present only once. The germline gives CDR1 SGHRS, CDR2 YFSETQ. Deletions cut 0 bases from V and 5 bases from J, with 12 bases between. CDR3 length: 14 residues. The same sample was also studied in work on T cells in Graves' hyperthyroidism and ophthalmopathy.

The chain recombines TRBV5-1 with TRBJ2-7; D might be TRBD2 (5 bases). This material consisted of peripheral blood mononuclear cells (PBMCs), taken at new diagnosis, from a patient treated with antithyroid drugs. This TCR was sampled from a woman younger than 45 with Graves disease. The CDR3 here is CASSLGGKRDEQYF. CDR3 nucleotide sequence: TGCGCCAGCAGCTTGGGGGGAAAGAGGGACGAGCAGTACTTC.